The 3 T cell receptor beta chains below come from one sample, sequenced in a study of blood T cell repertoires in COVID-19. Data came from immunoSEQ multiplex PCR; TCRdb stores just in-frame clones and leaves some out. The repertoire holds 300,000 to 350,000 clones, 90% seen once, with around 4.4% in the top ten. What was sequenced was PBMCs or T cells enriched from blood (not recorded which). These receptors all stem from a woman aged 18-29 years with acute COVID-19.

The chain combines TRBV5-1 with TRBJ1-1; D is perhaps TRBD1 (5 bases). The CDR3 runs 16 residues. V dropped 0 bases and J dropped 8 bases, with 20 bases sitting between them. Germline loops: CDR1 SGHRS, CDR2 YFSETQ. Here the CDR3 reads CASSLEGHAGLGEAFF. The CDR3 DNA follows: TGCGCCAGCAGCTTGGAAGGTCATGCAGGGCTGGGAGAAGCTTTCTTT.

The V call is TRBV18, the J call TRBJ1-2; TRBD1 matches at 8 bases. The length of the CDR3 is 12 residues. J gave up 6 bases and V 3 bases, and 0 bases lay outside the gene matches. The germline gives CDR1 KGHSH, CDR2 LQKENI. The CDR3 nucleotides read TGTGCCAGCTCACCGACAGGGGATGGCTACACCTTC. It specifies CASSPTGDGYTF.

V and J are TRBV2 and TRBJ1-3, with D uncertain. The CDR3 sequence is 13 residues long. V was cut by 4 bases and J by 3 bases, with 7 bases left in between. Germline CDR1 SNHLY, CDR2 FYNNEI. As DNA, the CDR3 is TGTGCCAGCAGTGCTTTAGATGGAAACACCATATATTTT. Translated: CASSALDGNTIYF.